One and the same sample provided the 25 T cell receptor beta chains below, sequenced in a study of beta chain features in type 1 diabetes. Expressed TCRB transcripts got sequenced, as all isolated RNA was reverse transcribed. Clones were sequenced by immunoSEQ multiplex PCR, and TCRdb holds only the in-frame ones, with some missing. The sample contains 310,000 or so clones, approximately 11% of which appear only once. Sequencing was performed on naive CD4+ T cells from blood. These receptor sequences come from a woman in her 30s in good health.

This clone was picked up a small number of times. This chain connects TRBV6-5 to TRBJ1-5; no firm D call. V lost 6 bases and J 3 bases, leaving 12 bases between the germline ends. The CDR3 covers 14 residues. The germline gives CDR1 MNHEY, CDR2 SVGAGI. Here the CDR3 reads CASSLGLTNQPQHF. The CDR3 coding sequence is TGTGCCAGCAGCCTAGGACTTACCAATCAGCCCCAGCATTTT.

V and J are TRBV29-1 and TRBJ2-7; TRBD1 matches 8 bases. The CDR3 has 12 residues. Germline V gene sequence: CDR1 SQVTM, CDR2 ANQGSEA. Unmatched junction bases numbered 6, after V lost 4 bases and J lost 7 bases. The CDR3 coding sequence is TGCAGCGTTGGACAGGGGAGTTCGGAGCAGTACTTC. It translates to CSVGQGSSEQYF.

This rearrangement joins TRBV9 to TRBJ2-5; TRBD2 matches at 7 bases. The length of the CDR3 is 16 residues. CDR1 is SGDLS and CDR2 is YYNGEE in the germline V gene. Trimming removed 0 bases from V and 1 base from J; junction bases left unmatched: 6. CDR3 nucleotide sequence: TGTGCCAGCAGCGTAGGCCCAGCGGGGATCCAAGAGACCCAGTACTTC. Amino acid sequence: CASSVGPAGIQETQYF.

The chain combines TRBV5-1 with TRBJ2-1; D is undetermined. Trimming cost V 5 bases and J 7 bases, with 10 bases left between them. Germline V lookup: CDR1 SGHRS, CDR2 YFSETQ. The CDR3 extends over 12 amino acids. CDR3: CASSRYGNEQFF. As DNA, the CDR3 is TGCGCCAGCAGTCGTTACGGGAATGAGCAGTTCTTC.

The DNA of the CDR3 is TGTGCCAGCAGCGAGTCGACAGGGACTGAAGCTTTCTTT. This sequence encodes CASSESTGTEAFF. The chain employs TRBV9 and TRBJ1-1; 7 bases fit TRBD1. With V trimmed by 3 bases and J by 5 bases, 4 bases remained unmatched. In germline, CDR1 is SGDLS, CDR2 YYNGEE. CDR3 length: 13 residues.

This clone was found a few times. V and J are TRBV7-2 and TRBJ1-5; the D gene is possibly TRBD1 (6 bases). Germline loops: CDR1 SGHTA, CDR2 FQGNSA. V shed 5 bases and J shed 6 bases, with 11 bases lying between them. This CDR3 spans 13 amino acids. The CDR3 sequence is CASSPRGGQPQHF. The DNA for the CDR3 is TGTGCCAGCAGCCCCAGGGGCGGTCAGCCCCAGCATTTT.

This clone turned up a few times. This CDR3 is CASSRGTGGDQPQHF. The CDR3, as DNA: TGTGCCAGCAGCCGAGGGACAGGGGGAGATCAGCCCCAGCATTTT. The J gene is TRBJ1-5, the V gene TRBV7-9, with 11 bases matching TRBD1. V lost 5 bases to trimming and J lost 5 bases; unmatched junction nucleotides: 5. This CDR3 region has 15 residues. Germline CDR1 reads SEHNR; CDR2 reads FQNEAQ (reference sequence).

The chain links TRBV7-2 to TRBJ2-2; 14 bases match TRBD2. This CDR3 has 17 residues. J was trimmed by 1 base and V by 6 bases; bases with no gene match: 4. Germline V gene data show CDR1 as SGHTA and CDR2 as FQGNSA. The CDR3 loop reads CASRPGLAGVNTGELFF. The CDR3 coding sequence is TGTGCCAGCAGACCGGGACTAGCGGGAGTGAACACCGGGGAGCTGTTTTTT. Full variable domain (remainder filled in from reference TRBV7-2 and TRBJ2-2): GAGVSQSPSNKVTEKGKDVELRCDPISGHTALYWYRQSLGQGLEFLIYFQGNSAPDKSGLPSDRFSAERTGGSVSTLTIQRTQQEDSAVYLCASRPGLAGVNTGELFFGEGSRLTVL.

This clone appeared a few times. The chain employs TRBV2 and TRBJ1-2; 7 nucleotides match TRBD1. Germline V gene data show CDR1 as SNHLY and CDR2 as FYNNEI. Unmatched junction bases numbered 13, after V lost 8 bases and J lost 4 bases. CDR3 length: 15 residues. The CDR3 spells CASGRRQGRSYGYTF. The CDR3 nucleotides read TGTGCCAGCGGCAGACGACAGGGACGGAGCTATGGCTACACCTTC.

This chain connects TRBV9 to TRBJ1-1; D may be TRBD1 (5 bases). The germline V gene has CDR1 SGDLS and CDR2 YYNGEE. The CDR3 sequence is 13 residues long. Trimming removed 1 base from V and 5 bases from J, with 9 bases in between. The CDR3 bases are TGTGCCAGCAGCGTAAGGGGTGGGACTGAAGCTTTCTTT. This encodes CASSVRGGTEAFF.

CDR3 nucleotide sequence: TGCGCCAGCAGCTTGGCTGTTTCTGGGGCCAACGTCCTGACTTTC. Residues: CASSLAVSGANVLTF. The chain carries TRBV5-1 and TRBJ2-6; D gene unclear. Between the trimmed V and J ends, which lost 0 bases and 1 base, there was a span of 5 bases. The CDR3 consists of 15 residues. Germline V gene sequence: CDR1 SGHRS, CDR2 YFSETQ.

This chain uses TRBV7-2 with TRBJ2-5; possible D gene TRBD2, 6 bases. Trimming cost V 5 bases and J 7 bases, with 20 bases left between them. The CDR3 spans 15 residues. Germline values: CDR1 SGHTA, CDR2 FQGNSA. This chain's CDR3 is CASSPGSSAPGTQYF. In DNA form, the CDR3 reads TGTGCCAGCAGCCCCGGGAGCAGCGCCCCGGGGACCCAGTACTTC.

This clone appeared a few times. This chain uses TRBV11-2 with TRBJ2-2; the match to TRBD2 covers 8 bases. With V trimmed by 6 bases and J by 6 bases, 9 bases remained unmatched. Per the germline V gene, CDR1 is SGHAT and CDR2 is FQNNGV. CDR3 size: 15 residues. The CDR3 coding sequence is TGTGCCAGCAGATTGGGACTAGAGGGTCCCGGGGAGCTGTTTTTT. It is translated as CASRLGLEGPGELFF.

The CDR3 DNA reads TGCGCCAGCAGCCAAGATAGTGGCGGGGGGCGAAATTCACCCCTCCACTTT. The encoded protein is CASSQDSGGGRNSPLHF. The chain employs TRBV4-3 and TRBJ1-6, with D tentatively TRBD1 (6 bases). CDR1 LGHNA and CDR2 YSLEER come from the germline V gene. This CDR3 contains 17 residues. V shed 0 bases and J shed 7 bases, with 16 bases lying between them.

This clone appeared a few times. The rearrangement uses TRBV5-4 and TRBJ2-7; maybe TRBD2 (5 bases). The CDR3 length is 14 residues. Trimming stripped 4 bases from V and 0 bases from J, with 11 bases between. Per the germline V gene, CDR1 is SGHNT and CDR2 is YYREEE (reference sequence). CDR3 in DNA: TGTGCCAGCAGCCCGGACGGGAACTCCTACGAGCAGTACTTC. It translates to CASSPDGNSYEQYF.

The CDR3: CASVSGRASTDTQYF. The DNA for the CDR3 is TGTGCCAGCGTCAGTGGCAGGGCCAGCACAGATACGCAGTATTTT. The chain combines TRBV6-1 with TRBJ2-3, with a weak D call TRBD1 (5 bases). The CDR3 sequence is 15 residues long. V was clipped by 8 bases and J by 0 bases, with 15 bases between them. Germline-derived CDR1 and CDR2 are MNHNS and SASEGT.

V gene TRBV30 combines with J gene TRBJ1-3, with D hard to call. With 2 bases removed from V and 0 bases from J, the gap between germline ends came to 17 bases. The CDR3 is 17 residues long. In germline, CDR1 is GTSNPN, CDR2 SVGIG (reference sequence). The CDR3 loop is CAWSSGDGYVSGNTIYF. CDR3 bases: TGTGCCTGGAGTAGCGGCGATGGATACGTCTCTGGAAACACCATATATTTT.

The chain has TRBV7-2 and TRBJ2-5; 13 bases fit TRBD2. Germline CDR1 reads SGHTA; CDR2 reads FQGNSA. This CDR3 spans 17 amino acids. V shed 3 bases, J shed 1 base, and the junction held 5 bases outside the gene matches. Here the CDR3 reads CASSFRLAGGIQETQYF. The CDR3 DNA reads TGTGCCAGCAGCTTCAGACTAGCGGGAGGTATCCAAGAGACCCAGTACTTC.

This sequence joins TRBV7-2 and TRBJ2-7; 7 nucleotides align to TRBD1. CDR1 and CDR2 (germline): SGHTA, FQGNSA. J gave up 2 bases and V 5 bases, and 3 bases lay outside the gene matches. This CDR3 contains 13 residues. The CDR3 sequence: CASSRDRAYEQYF. DNA for the CDR3: TGTGCCAGCAGCCGGGACAGAGCCTACGAGCAGTACTTC.

This clone was counted only a few times. J is TRBJ1-3 and V is TRBV7-6; D might be TRBD1 (6 bases). The CDR3 sequence is 15 residues long. The V end lost 5 bases, the J end lost 3 bases, and 14 bases lay between the germline ends. CDR1 SGHVS and CDR2 FNYEAQ come from the germline V gene. This chain's CDR3 is CASSQTGNRGNTIYF. In nucleotides, the CDR3 is TGTGCCAGCAGCCAGACAGGAAACCGTGGAAACACCATATATTTT.

V and J are TRBV9 and TRBJ1-1, with D tentatively TRBD1 (6 bases). The V gene's germline CDR1 is SGDLS and CDR2 YYNGEE. The CDR3 loop spans 14 amino acids. The V gene lost 0 bases and the J gene lost 4 bases, with 10 bases spanning the gap. In DNA form, the CDR3 reads TGTGCCAGCAGCGTAGCGCCCAGGGGCACTGAAGCTTTCTTT. This sequence encodes CASSVAPRGTEAFF.

This clone has only a few counts. This sequence joins TRBV4-2 and TRBJ2-3; 8 bases map to TRBD2. Per the germline V gene, CDR1 is LGHNA and CDR2 is YNFKEQ. The CDR3 loop spans 15 amino acids. V lost 5 bases, J lost 6 bases, and 10 bases stayed unmatched. CDR3 sequence reads: CASSFSAGATDTQYF. The CDR3 DNA reads as TGTGCCAGCAGCTTCTCAGCGGGGGCCACGGATACGCAGTATTTT.

This chain links TRBV11-2 with TRBJ2-7; 7 nucleotides match TRBD1. The CDR3 is made up of 15 amino acids. Germline V gives CDR1 SGHAT, CDR2 FQNNGV. V was pared by 6 bases and J by 0 bases, with 8 bases of the junction left unmatched. The CDR3 here is CASRGTVHNSYEQYF. The CDR3 DNA reads as TGTGCCAGCAGGGGGACAGTCCATAACTCCTACGAGCAGTACTTC.

This clone appeared a few times. The J gene is TRBJ2-1, the V gene TRBV20-1; D is ambiguous. The CDR3 loop spans 11 amino acids. CDR1 and CDR2 from the germline V gene are DFQATT and SNEGSKA (reference sequence). Trimming took off 6 bases at V and 10 bases at J, with 13 bases between the two ends. CDR3 loop: CSAATYSEQFF. CDR3 nucleotide sequence: TGCAGTGCCGCTACCTACTCGGAGCAGTTCTTC.

This chain joins TRBV28 and TRBJ1-2; 9 bases are shared with TRBD1. CDR3 size: 17 residues. CDR1 is MDHEN and CDR2 is SYDVKM in the germline V gene. Losses at the gene ends were 5 bases for V and 4 bases for J; bases not matched to a gene: 14. CDR3: CASSTAGTGIRGYGYTF. The CDR3 bases are TGTGCCAGCAGTACCGCCGGGACAGGGATCCGGGGCTATGGCTACACCTTC.